Sequencing of this T cell receptor (beta chain) was carried out in a study of blood T cell repertoires in COVID-19. TCRdb keeps only in-frame clones here, not all; method: immunoSEQ multiplex PCR. In the table there are about 200,000 clones, more than 70% of which are singletons. Only a few counts were recorded for this clone. The CDR3 runs 13 residues. V shed 3 bases, J shed 6 bases, and the junction held 3 bases outside the gene matches. In germline, CDR1 is SGHRS, CDR2 YFSETQ. The genes are TRBV5-1 and TRBJ2-7; 10 nucleotides align to TRBD2. The material sequenced was PBMCs or T cells enriched from blood (not recorded which). The source is a man aged 40-50 years with acute COVID-19. Here the CDR3 reads CASSSSGSAEQYF. DNA for the CDR3: TGCGCCAGCAGCTCTAGCGGGAGCGCCGAGCAGTACTTC. Full variable domain (outside the CDR3, taken from reference TRBV5-1 and TRBJ2-7): KAGVTQTPRYLIKTRGQQVTLSCSPISGHRSVSWYQQTPGQGLQFLFEYFSETQRNKGNFPGRFSGRQFSNSRSEMNVSTLELGDSALYLCASSSSGSAEQYFGPGTRLTVT.